The sequence of this T cell receptor (beta chain) was determined in a study of control samples from healthy donors and cancer patients (dated by TCRdb to 2018 to 2020). V sheds 3 bases and J sheds 4 bases, leaving 10 bases between their ends. The CDR1 and CDR2 encoded by the germline V gene (reference sequence) are LNHNV and YYDKDF. Including the terminal cysteine and phenylalanine, the CDR3 comprises 15 residues. This entry keeps only the CDR3 DNA: 45 bases, framed from base 1. Receptor libraries were prepared by the immunoSEQ multiplex PCR assay. Entries here come from immuneACCESS through TCRdb and include only in-frame sequences with V and J called. Some clones fail to appear in such tables; in the studies checked, an unresolved V gene covers under half of the shortfall, and the cause of the remainder is unknown. For this sample, the table gives approximately 190,000 clones. The ten largest make up roughly 2.2% of the sample.

A word on this clone: Its antigen is still unknown.

The sample comprised blood. This TCR derives from a woman in her twenties or thirties in good health. The chain joins TRBV15 to TRBJ2-6, and perhaps TRBD1 as D gene, on 6 matching bases. CDR3 protein: CATSSRGRGANVLTF. The DNA is TGTGCCACCAGCAGCAGGGGTCGGGGGGCCAACGTCCTGACTTTC.